The T cell receptor beta chain described here comes from a study of blood T cells in healthy people across ages. Researchers collected 9 to 10 milliliters of peripheral blood from every single donor. Isolated PBMCs totaled at least 6 million in each sample. Trimming stripped 6 bases from V and 0 bases from J, with 14 bases between. The CDR3 covers 15 residues. The second PCR ran about 6 to 12 cycles with a sample-barcoded 5' primer and J-beta primers. A template-switch adaptor containing 12 random nucleotides labeled each cDNA molecule. Sequencing of every sample gave 3 million or more CDR3-containing paired-end reads. Each CDR3 protein gets one entry after TCRdb re-called the 5' RACE reads with MiXCR. The table lists about 640,000 distinct CDR3 sequences, 45% to 65% of them singletons. This clonotype was counted between two and nine times.

Specimen: blood. The chain has TRBV12-3 or TRBV12-4 and TRBJ1-1; no clear D gene. The receptor was derived from a man aged 55 to 69 in good health. The CDR3 here is CASSSPVSMNTEAFF. CDR3 bases: TGTGCCAGCAGCTCCCCGGTTTCGATGAACACTGAAGCTTTCTTT.